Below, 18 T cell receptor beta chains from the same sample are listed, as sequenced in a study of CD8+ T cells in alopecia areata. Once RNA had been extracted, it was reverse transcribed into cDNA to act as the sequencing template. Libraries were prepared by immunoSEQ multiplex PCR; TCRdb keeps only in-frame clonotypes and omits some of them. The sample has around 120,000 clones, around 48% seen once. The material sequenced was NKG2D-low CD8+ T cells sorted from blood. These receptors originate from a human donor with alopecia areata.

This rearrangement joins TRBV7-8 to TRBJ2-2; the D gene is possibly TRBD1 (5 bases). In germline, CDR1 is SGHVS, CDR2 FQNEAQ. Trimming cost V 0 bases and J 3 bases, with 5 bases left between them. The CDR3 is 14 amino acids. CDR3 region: CASSLAGDTGELFF. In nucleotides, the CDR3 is TGTGCCAGCAGCTTAGCAGGGGACACCGGGGAGCTGTTTTTT.

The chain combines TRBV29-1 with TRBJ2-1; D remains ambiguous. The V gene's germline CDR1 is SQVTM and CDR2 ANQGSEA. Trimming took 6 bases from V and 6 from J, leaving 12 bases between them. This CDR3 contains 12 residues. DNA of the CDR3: TGCAGCGTCATTTCTACCGGCAATGAGCAGTTCTTC. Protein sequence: CSVISTGNEQFF.

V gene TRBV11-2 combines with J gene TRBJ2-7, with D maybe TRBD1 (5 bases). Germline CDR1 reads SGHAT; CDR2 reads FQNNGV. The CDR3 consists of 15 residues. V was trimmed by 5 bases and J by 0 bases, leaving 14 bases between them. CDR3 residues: CASSPSDSSSYEQYF. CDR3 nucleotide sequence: TGTGCCAGCAGCCCCTCTGACAGCAGCTCCTACGAGCAGTACTTC.

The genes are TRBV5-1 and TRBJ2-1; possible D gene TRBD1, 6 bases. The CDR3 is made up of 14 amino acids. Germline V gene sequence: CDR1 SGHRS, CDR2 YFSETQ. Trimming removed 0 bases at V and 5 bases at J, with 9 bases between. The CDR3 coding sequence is TGCGCCAGCAGCTTGGTTCCAGGGGACAATGAGCAGTTCTTC. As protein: CASSLVPGDNEQFF.

The CDR3 protein is CSVVRLGAGETQYF. The CDR3 nucleotides read TGCAGCGTTGTTCGATTGGGGGCCGGGGAGACCCAGTACTTC. This chain connects TRBV29-1 to TRBJ2-5; weak D call: TRBD1 (6 bases). The CDR3 has 14 residues. CDR1 is SQVTM, CDR2 ANQGSEA, per germline. V dropped 4 bases and J dropped 5 bases, with 17 bases sitting between them.

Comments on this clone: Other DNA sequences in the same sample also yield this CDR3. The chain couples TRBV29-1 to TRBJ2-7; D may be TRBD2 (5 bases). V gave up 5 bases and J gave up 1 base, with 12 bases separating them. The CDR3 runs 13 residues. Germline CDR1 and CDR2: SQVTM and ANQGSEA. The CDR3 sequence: CSVTGGSSYEQYF. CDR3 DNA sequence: TGCAGCGTTACCGGAGGTAGTTCCTACGAGCAGTACTTC.

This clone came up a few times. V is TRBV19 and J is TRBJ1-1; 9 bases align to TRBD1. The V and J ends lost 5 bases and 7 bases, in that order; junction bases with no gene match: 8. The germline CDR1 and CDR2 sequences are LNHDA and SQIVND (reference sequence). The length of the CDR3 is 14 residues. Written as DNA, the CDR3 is TGTGCCAGTAGTCCCTCGACAGGGGGGTTTGAAGCTTTCTTT. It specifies CASSPSTGGFEAFF.

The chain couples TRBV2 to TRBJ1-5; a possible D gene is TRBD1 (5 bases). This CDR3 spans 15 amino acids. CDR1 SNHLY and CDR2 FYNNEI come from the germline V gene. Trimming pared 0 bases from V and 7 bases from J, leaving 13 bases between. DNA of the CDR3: TGTGCCAGCAGTGAAGCGCTTCAGGGCAGGCAGCCCCAGCATTTT. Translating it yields CASSEALQGRQPQHF.

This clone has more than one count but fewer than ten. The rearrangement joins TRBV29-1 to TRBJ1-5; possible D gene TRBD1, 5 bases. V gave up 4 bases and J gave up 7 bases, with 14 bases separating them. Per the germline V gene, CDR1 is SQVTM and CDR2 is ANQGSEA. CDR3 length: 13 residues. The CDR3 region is CSVGPGTGQPQHF. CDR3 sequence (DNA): TGCAGCGTTGGACCAGGGACCGGCCAGCCCCAGCATTTT.

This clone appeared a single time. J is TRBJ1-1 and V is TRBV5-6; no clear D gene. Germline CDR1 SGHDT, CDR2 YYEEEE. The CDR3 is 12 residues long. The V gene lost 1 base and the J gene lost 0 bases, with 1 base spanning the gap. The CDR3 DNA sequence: TGTGCCAGCAGCTTGCTGAACACTGAAGCTTTCTTT. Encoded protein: CASSLLNTEAFF. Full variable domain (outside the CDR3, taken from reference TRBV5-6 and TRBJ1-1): DAGVTQSPTHLIKTRGQQVTLRCSPKSGHDTVSWYQQALGQGPQFIFQYYEEEERQRGNFPDRFSGHQFPNYSSELNVNALLLGDSALYLCASSLLNTEAFFGQGTRLTVV.

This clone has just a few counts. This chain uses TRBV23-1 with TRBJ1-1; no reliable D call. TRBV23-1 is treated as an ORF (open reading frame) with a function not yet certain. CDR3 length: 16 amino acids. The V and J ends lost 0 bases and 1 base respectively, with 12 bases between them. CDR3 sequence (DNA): TGCGCCAGCAGTCAATCGGCCTTGGACGGGAACACTGAAGCTTTCTTT. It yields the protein CASSQSALDGNTEAFF.

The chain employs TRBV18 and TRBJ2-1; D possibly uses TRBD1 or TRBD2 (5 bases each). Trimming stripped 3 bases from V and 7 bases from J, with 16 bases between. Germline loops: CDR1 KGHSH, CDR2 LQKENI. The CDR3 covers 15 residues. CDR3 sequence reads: CASSPLTGEGNEQFF. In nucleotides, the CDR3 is TGTGCCAGCTCACCCCTCACAGGAGAGGGGAATGAGCAGTTCTTC.

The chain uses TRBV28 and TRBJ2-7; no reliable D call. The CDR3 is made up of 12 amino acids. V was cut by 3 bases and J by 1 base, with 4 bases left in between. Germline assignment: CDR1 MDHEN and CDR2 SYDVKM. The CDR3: CASSFTSYEQYF. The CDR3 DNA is TGTGCCAGCAGTTTCACGTCCTACGAGCAGTACTTC.

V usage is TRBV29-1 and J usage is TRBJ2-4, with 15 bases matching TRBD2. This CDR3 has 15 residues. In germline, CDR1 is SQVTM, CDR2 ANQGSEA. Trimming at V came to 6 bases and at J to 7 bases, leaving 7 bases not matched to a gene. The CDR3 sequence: CSVTGLAGGLNIQYF. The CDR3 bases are TGCAGCGTGACCGGACTAGCGGGGGGGCTGAACATTCAGTACTTC.

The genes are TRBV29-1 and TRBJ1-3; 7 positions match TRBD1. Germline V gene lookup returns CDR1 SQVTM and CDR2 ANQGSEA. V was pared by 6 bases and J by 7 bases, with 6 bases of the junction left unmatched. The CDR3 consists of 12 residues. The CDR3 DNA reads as TGCAGCGTCCTGACAGGGCCCAACACCATATATTTT. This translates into CSVLTGPNTIYF.

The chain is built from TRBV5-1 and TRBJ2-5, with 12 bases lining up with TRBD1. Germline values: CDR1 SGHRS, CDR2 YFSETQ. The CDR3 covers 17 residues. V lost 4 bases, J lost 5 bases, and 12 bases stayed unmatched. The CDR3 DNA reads TGCGCCAGCAGCGAGGCGGGGACAGGGGGCCGGTGGGAGACCCAGTACTTC. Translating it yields CASSEAGTGGRWETQYF.

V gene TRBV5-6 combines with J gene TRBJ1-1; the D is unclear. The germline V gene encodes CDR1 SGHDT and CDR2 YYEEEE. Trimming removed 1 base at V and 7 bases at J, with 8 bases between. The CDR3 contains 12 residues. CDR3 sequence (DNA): TGTGCCAGCAGCTTGAGGGCAGATGAAGCTTTCTTT. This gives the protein CASSLRADEAFF.

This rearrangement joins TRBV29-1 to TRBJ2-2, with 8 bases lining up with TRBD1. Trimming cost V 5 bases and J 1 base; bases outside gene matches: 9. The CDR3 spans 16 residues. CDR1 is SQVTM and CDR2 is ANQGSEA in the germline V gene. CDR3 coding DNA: TGCAGCGTTTCATACACGGACAGGGAGAACACCGGGGAGCTGTTTTTT. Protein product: CSVSYTDRENTGELFF.